Reported below is one T cell receptor (beta chain). Antigen specificity is unknown. With V trimmed by 4 bases and J by 9 bases, 12 bases remained unmatched. This CDR3 is 16 amino acids long. Germline CDR1 and CDR2: SEHNR and FQNEAQ (reference sequence). This entry belongs to a study of shared clonotypes between healthy human individuals. Overall study context: Donor composition was a couple of women and a few men, aged 18 to 49.

Study observations and caveats: It was anticipated that sequencing depth would influence how many clonotypes donors shared.

Every immunoSEQ plate was one replicate of a subset's evenly spread DNA. Repertoires were generated with immunoSEQ multiplex PCR, while TCRdb's copy carries only in-frame clones and drops some. The table includes approximately 470,000 clones, 81% detected once. Specimen: PBMCs. The chain uses TRBV7-9 and TRBJ2-1; TRBD1 matches 10 bases. This clonotype was obtained from a woman aged 35 to 49 in good health. Some clones in this sample may be carry-over from other donors' samples. The CDR3 DNA sequence: TGTGCCAGCAGCTACCGATCCGGGACAGGGGACACTGAGCAGTTCTTC. Its protein is CASSYRSGTGDTEQFF.